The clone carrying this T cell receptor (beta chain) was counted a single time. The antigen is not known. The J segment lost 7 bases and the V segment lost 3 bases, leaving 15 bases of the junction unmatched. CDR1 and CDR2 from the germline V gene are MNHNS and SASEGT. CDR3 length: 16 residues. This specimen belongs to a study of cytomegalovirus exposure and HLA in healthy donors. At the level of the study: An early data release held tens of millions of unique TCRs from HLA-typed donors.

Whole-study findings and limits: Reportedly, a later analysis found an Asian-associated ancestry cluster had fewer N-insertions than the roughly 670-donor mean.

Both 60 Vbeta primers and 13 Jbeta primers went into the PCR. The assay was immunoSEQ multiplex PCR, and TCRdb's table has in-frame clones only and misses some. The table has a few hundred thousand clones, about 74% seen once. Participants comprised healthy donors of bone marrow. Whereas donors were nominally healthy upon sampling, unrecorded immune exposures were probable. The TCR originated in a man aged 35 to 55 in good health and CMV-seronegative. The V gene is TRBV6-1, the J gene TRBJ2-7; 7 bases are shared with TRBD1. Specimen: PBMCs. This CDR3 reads CASSDAPGQRPSEQYF. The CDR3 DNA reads TGTGCCAGCAGTGATGCTCCGGGACAGAGGCCTAGTGAGCAGTACTTC.